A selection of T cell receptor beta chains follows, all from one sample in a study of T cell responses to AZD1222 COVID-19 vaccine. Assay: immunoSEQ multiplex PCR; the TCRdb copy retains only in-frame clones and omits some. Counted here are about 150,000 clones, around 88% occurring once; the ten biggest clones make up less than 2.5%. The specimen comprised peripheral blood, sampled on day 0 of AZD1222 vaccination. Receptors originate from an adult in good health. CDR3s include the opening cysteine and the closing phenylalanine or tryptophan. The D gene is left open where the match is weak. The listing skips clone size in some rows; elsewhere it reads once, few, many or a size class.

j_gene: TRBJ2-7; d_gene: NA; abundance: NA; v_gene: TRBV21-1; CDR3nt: TGTGCCAGCAGCAAAGGCGTAGGAATGACTAGCACCAACTACGAGCAGTACTTC; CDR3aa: CASSKGVGMTSTNYEQYF
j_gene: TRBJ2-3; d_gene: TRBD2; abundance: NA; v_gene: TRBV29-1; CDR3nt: TGCAGCGGACTAGCGGGAGTGTCAGATACGCAGTATTTT; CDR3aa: CSGLAGVSDTQYF
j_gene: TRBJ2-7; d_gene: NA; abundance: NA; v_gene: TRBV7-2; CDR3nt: TGTGCCAGCAGCTTAGCCCCTATGTCGCGGGGGCTTGGGTACGAGCAGTACTTC; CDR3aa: CASSLAPMSRGLGYEQYF
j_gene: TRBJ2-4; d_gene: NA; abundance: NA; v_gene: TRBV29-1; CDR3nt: TGCAGCGCTCTACAGCGCGCGAAAAACATTCAGTACTTC; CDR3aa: CSALQRAKNIQYF
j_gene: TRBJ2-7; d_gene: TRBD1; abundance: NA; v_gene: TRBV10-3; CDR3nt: TGTGCCATCAGAACCGGGACAGGCCGCTACGAGCAGTACTTC; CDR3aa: CAIRTGTGRYEQYF
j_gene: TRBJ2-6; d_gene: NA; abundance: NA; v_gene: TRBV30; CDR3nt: TGTGCCTGCGGAGTTTTAGTTGGGGCCAACGTCCTGACTTTC; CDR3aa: CACGVLVGANVLTF
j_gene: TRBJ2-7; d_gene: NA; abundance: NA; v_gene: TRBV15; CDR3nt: TGTGCCACCAGCAGAGACTCATCTACCCTGAGGGAGCAGTACTTC; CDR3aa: CATSRDSSTLREQYF
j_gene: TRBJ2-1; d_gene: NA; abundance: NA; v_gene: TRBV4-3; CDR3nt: TGCGCCAGCAGCCAAGATCACGGGCCAGCCGCCTGGGGCAATGAGCAGTTCTTC; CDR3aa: CASSQDHGPAAWGNEQFF
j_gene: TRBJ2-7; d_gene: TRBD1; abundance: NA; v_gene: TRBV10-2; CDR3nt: TGCGCCAGCAGCACTACCGGGACAGGGGTTGCCTACGAGCAGTACTTC; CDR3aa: CASSTTGTGVAYEQYF
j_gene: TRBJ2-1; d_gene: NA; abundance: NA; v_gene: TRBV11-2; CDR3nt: TGTGCCAGCAGCTTAGAGGGCACAAGCTCCTACAATGAGCAGTTCTTC; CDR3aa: CASSLEGTSSYNEQFF
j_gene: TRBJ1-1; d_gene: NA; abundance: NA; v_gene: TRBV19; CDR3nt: TGTGCCAGTAGTATTACAGGGACGGTTTCGAACACTGAAGCTTTCTTT; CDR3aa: CASSITGTVSNTEAFF
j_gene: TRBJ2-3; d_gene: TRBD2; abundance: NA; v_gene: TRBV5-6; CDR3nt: TGTGCCAGCAGCTCGGGGACTAGCCTGGGGGATACGCAGTATTTT; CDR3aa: CASSSGTSLGDTQYF
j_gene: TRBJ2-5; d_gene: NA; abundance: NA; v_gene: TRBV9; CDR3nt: TGTGCCAGCAGCACCCTCGGAGGAGTAGGGGAAGAGACCCAGTACTTC; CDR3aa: CASSTLGGVGEETQYF
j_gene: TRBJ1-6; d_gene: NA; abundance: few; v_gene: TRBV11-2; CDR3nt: TGTGCCAGCAGCCCGAGTTTAGGCCTTTCACCCCTCCACTTT; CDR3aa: CASSPSLGLSPLHF
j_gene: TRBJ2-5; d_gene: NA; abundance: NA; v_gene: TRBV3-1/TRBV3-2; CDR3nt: TGTGCCAGCAGCCAAATTTCGGGGAGTTTTCAGACCCAGTACTTC; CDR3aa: CASSQISGSFQTQYF
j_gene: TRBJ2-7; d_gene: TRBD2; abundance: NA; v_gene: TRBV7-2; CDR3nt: TGTGCCAGCAGCTTTAAGCCCCCGGCGGGAGGAGTGATCGAGCAGTACTTC; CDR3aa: CASSFKPPAGGVIEQYF
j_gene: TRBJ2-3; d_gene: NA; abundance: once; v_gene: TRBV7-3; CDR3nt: TGTGCCAGCAGCCGCGACCGAAATACGCAGTATTTT; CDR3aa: CASSRDRNTQYF
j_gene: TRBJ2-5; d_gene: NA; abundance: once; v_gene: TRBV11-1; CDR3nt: TGTGCCAGCAGCCCCCTCTTGGTCGAGACCCAGTACTTC; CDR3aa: CASSPLLVETQYF
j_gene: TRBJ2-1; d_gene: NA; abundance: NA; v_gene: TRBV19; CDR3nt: TGTGCCAGTATCGGGACCAAGCTGCGGAATGAGCAGTTCTTC; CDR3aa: CASIGTKLRNEQFF
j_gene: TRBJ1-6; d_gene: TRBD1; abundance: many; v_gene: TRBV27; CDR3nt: TGTGCCAGCAGTCCCCGGACAGGGATGGGACCCCTCCACTTT; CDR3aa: CASSPRTGMGPLHF
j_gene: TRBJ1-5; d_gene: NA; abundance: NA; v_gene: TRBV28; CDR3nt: TGTGCCAGCCTAGCTTACACTCCTAATCAGCCCCAGCATTTT; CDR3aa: CASLAYTPNQPQHF
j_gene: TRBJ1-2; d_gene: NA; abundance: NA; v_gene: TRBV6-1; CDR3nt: TGTGCCAGCAGTGAAGCGACTGGGCAGGCTTATGGCTACACCTTC; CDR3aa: CASSEATGQAYGYTF
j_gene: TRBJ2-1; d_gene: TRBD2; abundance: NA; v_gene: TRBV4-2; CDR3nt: TGTGCCAGCAGCCAAGAACTAGCGGGAGGAGCCAATGAGCAGTTCTTC; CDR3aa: CASSQELAGGANEQFF
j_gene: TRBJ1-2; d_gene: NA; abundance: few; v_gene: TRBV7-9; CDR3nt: TGTGCCAGCAGCTCGAAGGGAATCGGCTATGGCTACACCTTC; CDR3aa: CASSSKGIGYGYTF
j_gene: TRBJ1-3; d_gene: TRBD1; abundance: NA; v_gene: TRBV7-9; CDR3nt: TGTGCCAGCAGACGGACAGGGGGGAGCTCTGGAAACACCATATATTTT; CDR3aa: CASRRTGGSSGNTIYF
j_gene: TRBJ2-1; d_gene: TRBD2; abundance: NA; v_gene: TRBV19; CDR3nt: TGTGCCAGTAGTATTTTAAAGACTAGCGGGAGGGCCAACGCCTACAATGAGCAGTTCTTC; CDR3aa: CASSILKTSGRANAYNEQFF
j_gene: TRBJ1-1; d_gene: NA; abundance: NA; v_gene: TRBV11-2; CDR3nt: TGTGCCAGCAGCTTAGATGGGGGGCGGACTGAAGCTTTCTTT; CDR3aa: CASSLDGGRTEAFF
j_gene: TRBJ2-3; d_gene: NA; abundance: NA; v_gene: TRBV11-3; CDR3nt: TGTGCCAGCAGCTTAGATTTCCGTAGTACGCAGTATTTT; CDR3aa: CASSLDFRSTQYF
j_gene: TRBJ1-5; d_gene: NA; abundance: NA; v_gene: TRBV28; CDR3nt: TGTGCCAGCAGTGTACCATCTAGGGGCAATCAGCCCCAGCATTTT; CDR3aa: CASSVPSRGNQPQHF
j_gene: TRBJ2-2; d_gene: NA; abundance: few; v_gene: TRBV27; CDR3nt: TGTGCCAGCAGTCTGAGGTCCCTTGGCACCGGGGAGCTGTTTTTT; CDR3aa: CASSLRSLGTGELFF
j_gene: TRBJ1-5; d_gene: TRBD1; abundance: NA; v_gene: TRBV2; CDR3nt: TGTGCCAGCAAACGGACAGGTTCGATCAATCAGCCCCAGCATTTT; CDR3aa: CASKRTGSINQPQHF
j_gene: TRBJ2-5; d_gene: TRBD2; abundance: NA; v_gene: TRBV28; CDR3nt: TGTGCCAGCAGTCTCTTGACTAGCGGGAGTGAGAGGACCCAGTACTTC; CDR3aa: CASSLLTSGSERTQYF
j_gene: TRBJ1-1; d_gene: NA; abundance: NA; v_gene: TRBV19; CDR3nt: TGTGCCAGTAAATTGCACACAGGACTCTTAACTGAAGCTTTCTTT; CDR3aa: CASKLHTGLLTEAFF
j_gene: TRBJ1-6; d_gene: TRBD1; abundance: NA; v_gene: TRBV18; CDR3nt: TGTGCCAGCTCATCTCAGGGGGGGGGCGCAGGATCACCCCTCCACTTT; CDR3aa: CASSSQGGGAGSPLHF
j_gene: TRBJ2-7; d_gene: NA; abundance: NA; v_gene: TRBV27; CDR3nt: TGTGCCAGCAGTTTAGTGGGGGAACGAGGCGAGCAGTACTTC; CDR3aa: CASSLVGERGEQYF
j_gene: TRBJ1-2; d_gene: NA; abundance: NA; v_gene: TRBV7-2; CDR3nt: TGTGCCAGCAGCTTAGGGCCCCGTGGGAACTATGGCTACACCTTC; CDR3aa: CASSLGPRGNYGYTF
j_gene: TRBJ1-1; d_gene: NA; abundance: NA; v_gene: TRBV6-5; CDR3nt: TGTGCCAGCAGTTACCCGGGGCCGAACACTGAAGCTTTCTTT; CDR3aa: CASSYPGPNTEAFF
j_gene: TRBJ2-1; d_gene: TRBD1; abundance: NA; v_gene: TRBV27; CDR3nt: TGTGCCAGCGGACAGGGTATTGAGCAGTTCTTC; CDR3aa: CASGQGIEQFF
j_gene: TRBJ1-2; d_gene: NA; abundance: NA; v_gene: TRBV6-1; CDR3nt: TGTGCCAGCAGTGACGTCAGGGGCTTGAGCTACACCTTC; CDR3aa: CASSDVRGLSYTF
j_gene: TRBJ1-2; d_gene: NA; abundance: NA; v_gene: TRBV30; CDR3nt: TGTGCCTGGAGTGGGAGGGATGGCTACACCTTC; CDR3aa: CAWSGRDGYTF
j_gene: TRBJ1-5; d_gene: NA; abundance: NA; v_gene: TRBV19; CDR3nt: TGTGCCAGTAGTATTAATCGGGGGCTAGAAAGCAATCAGCCCCAGCATTTT; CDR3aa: CASSINRGLESNQPQHF
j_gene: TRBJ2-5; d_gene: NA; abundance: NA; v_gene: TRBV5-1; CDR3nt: TGCGCCAGCAGCTTGGATGGAGCCAGTCAAGAGACCCAGTACTTC; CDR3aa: CASSLDGASQETQYF